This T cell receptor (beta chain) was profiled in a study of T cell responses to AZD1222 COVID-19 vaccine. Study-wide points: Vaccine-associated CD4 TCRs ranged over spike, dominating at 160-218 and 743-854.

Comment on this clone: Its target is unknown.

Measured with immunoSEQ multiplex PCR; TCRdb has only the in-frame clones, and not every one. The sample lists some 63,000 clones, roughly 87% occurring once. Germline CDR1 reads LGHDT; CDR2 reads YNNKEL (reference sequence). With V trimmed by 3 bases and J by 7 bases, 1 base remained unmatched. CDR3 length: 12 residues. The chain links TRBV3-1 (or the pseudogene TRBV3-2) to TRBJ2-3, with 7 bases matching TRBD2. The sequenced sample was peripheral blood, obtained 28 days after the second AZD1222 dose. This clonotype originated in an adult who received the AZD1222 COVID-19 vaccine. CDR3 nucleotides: TGTGCCAGCAGCCAGGGAGGGAATACGCAGTATTTT. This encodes CASSQGGNTQYF.